These T cell receptor beta chains were read from a single sample in a study of T cell responses to AZD1222 COVID-19 vaccine. The table came from immunoSEQ multiplex PCR; TCRdb's copy has only in-frame clones and leaves some out. The sample lists over 40,000 clones; about 81% were seen once. The sequencing here drew on peripheral blood, taken on day 0 of AZD1222 vaccination. The receptors here all came from an adult in good health. Both conserved end residues are part of each CDR3. Fields, in order: D gene, J gene, clone size, V gene, CDR3 DNA, CDR3 protein. D genes are given only for firm matches. Not all rows give a size; the values are once, few, many and, for expanded clones, a class.

NA | TRBJ2-7 | few | TRBV7-2 | TGTGCCAGCAGCTCCACCACCTACGAGCAGTACTTC | CASSSTTYEQYF
NA | TRBJ2-1 | few | TRBV5-1 | TGCGCCAGTAAGAAAGAGGTGAGCTCCTACAATGAGCAGTTCTTC | CASKKEVSSYNEQFF
NA | TRBJ2-1 | NA | TRBV6-5 | TGTGCCAGCAACCTACCGGGACTTTACAATGAGCAGTTCTTC | CASNLPGLYNEQFF
NA | TRBJ1-2 | NA | TRBV6-1 | TGTGCCAGCAGTGAGGCAGACAGGTCTTATGGCTACACCTTC | CASSEADRSYGYTF
NA | TRBJ2-3 | once | TRBV10-2 | TGCGCCAGCAGTGAGAATAGTGGTACCCTCGGAGATACGCAGTATTTT | CASSENSGTLGDTQYF
NA | TRBJ2-7 | NA | TRBV4-1 | TGCGCCAGCAGCCGCGAGCCGGGACCCTACGAGCAGTACTTC | CASSREPGPYEQYF
TRBD1 | TRBJ2-7 | NA | TRBV6-5 | TGTGCCAGCAGTAGCAGGGGGAGCTCCTACGAGCAGTACTTC | CASSSRGSSYEQYF
NA | TRBJ2-7 | NA | TRBV2 | TGTGCCAGCAGTGTTGCGTACGAGCAGTACTTC | CASSVAYEQYF
NA | TRBJ2-3 | NA | TRBV11-2 | TGTGCCAGCAGCTTAGACGGCCTTACGCAGTATTTT | CASSLDGLTQYF
TRBD1 | TRBJ2-7 | NA | TRBV30 | TGTGCCTGGAGTCCCGGGACAGTTACCTACGAGCAGTACTTC | CAWSPGTVTYEQYF
NA | TRBJ1-5 | NA | TRBV6-1 | TGTGCCAGCAGTGAAATGACACCGATAAGCAATCAGCCCCAGCATTTT | CASSEMTPISNQPQHF
TRBD2 | TRBJ2-1 | NA | TRBV11-2 | TGTGCCAGCAGCGGACTAGCCGCATACAATGAGCAGTTCTTC | CASSGLAAYNEQFF
NA | TRBJ1-5 | once | TRBV7-2 | TGTGCCAGCACCCTAGGGTTGGGGGCGCTTGTTCAGCCCCAGCATTTT | CASTLGLGALVQPQHF
TRBD2 | TRBJ2-2 | NA | TRBV11-1 | TGTGCCAGCAGCTTAGGCCTAGCGGAGAACACCGGGGAGCTGTTTTTT | CASSLGLAENTGELFF
TRBD2 | TRBJ2-7 | NA | TRBV27 | TGTGCCAGCAGTTTAGGGGGGACTAGCGGGATTCGCGAGCAGTACTTC | CASSLGGTSGIREQYF
NA | TRBJ1-1 | NA | TRBV14 | TGTGCCAGCAGCCCCCCCTCTCCAGGGCCGGGGAACACTGAAGCTTTCTTT | CASSPPSPGPGNTEAFF
NA | TRBJ1-2 | once | TRBV18 | TGTGCCAGCTCACCACCAACGGGAGTTGTGTATGGCTACACCTTC | CASSPPTGVVYGYTF
NA | TRBJ1-3 | NA | TRBV10-3 | TGTGCCATCAGCTCCGGAAACACCATATATTTT | CAISSGNTIYF
NA | TRBJ2-1 | NA | TRBV24-1 | TGCGACGGCCCCGGGTACAATGAGCAGTTCTTC | CDGPGYNEQFF
NA | TRBJ1-4 | NA | TRBV30 | TGTGCCTGGAGTGTAGGCGGAGAAAAACTGTTTTTT | CAWSVGGEKLFF
NA | TRBJ2-7 | NA | TRBV10-3 | TGTGCCATCAGTGAGGGGGGTCTGGGGGAGCAGTACTTC | CAISEGGLGEQYF
TRBD2 | TRBJ2-1 | few | TRBV19 | TGTGCCAGTAGTATCGGCCGGGGGGAGTACCGCAATGAGCAGTTCTTC | CASSIGRGEYRNEQFF
NA | TRBJ1-2 | NA | TRBV25-1 | TGTGCCAGCAGTGAGCCTGCAGCCGCCCTATATGGCTACACCTTC | CASSEPAAALYGYTF
TRBD1 | TRBJ2-7 | once | TRBV27 | TGTGCCAGCAGGGGGACAGGGGTTTTGTACGAGCAGTACTTC | CASRGTGVLYEQYF
NA | TRBJ1-2 | once | TRBV28 | TGTGCCAGCAGATTACAGGGAGCGAGTGGCTACACCTTC | CASRLQGASGYTF
TRBD2 | TRBJ2-3 | NA | TRBV9 | TGTGCCAGCAGCGTAACTAGCGGACCGGGTACAGATACGCAGTATTTT | CASSVTSGPGTDTQYF
NA | TRBJ1-4 | NA | TRBV7-2 | TGTGCCAGCAGCTTACGCAACGGGGTGGAAAAACTGTTTTTT | CASSLRNGVEKLFF
TRBD2 | TRBJ2-7 | few | TRBV12-3/TRBV12-4 | TGTGCCAGCAGTGGGCTAGCGGTCTACGAGCAGTACTTC | CASSGLAVYEQYF
NA | TRBJ2-7 | once | TRBV18 | TGTGCCAGCTCACCACAGGGAAATGACGACGAGCAGTACTTC | CASSPQGNDDEQYF
TRBD1 | TRBJ1-1 | NA | TRBV6-5 | TGTGCCAGCAGCGGGACAGACACCAGTTCTGAAGCTTTCTTT | CASSGTDTSSEAFF
NA | TRBJ1-5 | once | TRBV7-9 | TGTGCCAGCAGCTTAGTTGGGGGGCTGTCAAATCAGCCCCAGCATTTT | CASSLVGGLSNQPQHF
NA | TRBJ2-7 | once | TRBV5-4 | TGTGCCAGCAGCTCCTTTGGGCGGTCCTACGAGCAGTACTTC | CASSSFGRSYEQYF
TRBD2 | TRBJ2-2 | NA | TRBV6-4 | TGTGCCAGCAGTAAAGGACTAGCTTTCACCGGGGAGCTGTTTTTT | CASSKGLAFTGELFF
TRBD1 | TRBJ2-6 | few | TRBV7-3 | TGTGCCAGCAGCTTAAAGGGGGCAACCTCTGGGGCCAACGTCCTGACTTTC | CASSLKGATSGANVLTF
NA | TRBJ1-6 | NA | TRBV30 | TGTGCCTGGACCGGGGGATCTAGGGGCTCACCCCTCCACTTT | CAWTGGSRGSPLHF
NA | TRBJ1-4 | NA | TRBV5-5 | TGTGCCAGCAGCTTTTCGACCCACCACCAGGTGGAAAAACTGTTTTTT | CASSFSTHHQVEKLFF
NA | TRBJ1-2 | NA | TRBV18 | TGTGCCAGCTCACCGGGCCTATCGGGCAGGCCAAACTATGGCTACACCTTC | CASSPGLSGRPNYGYTF
NA | TRBJ1-1 | NA | TRBV2 | TGTGCCAGCAGCCGAGGGAGGACTGAAGCTTTCTTT | CASSRGRTEAFF
NA | TRBJ1-6 | NA | TRBV19 | TGTGCCAGTGGCCCGAGGGGCTCTGGAAATTCACCCCTCCACTTT | CASGPRGSGNSPLHF
NA | TRBJ2-5 | NA | TRBV24-1 | TGTGCCACCAGTGATTCAGCACGAGAGACCCAGTACTTC | CATSDSARETQYF
NA | TRBJ1-3 | NA | TRBV12-5 | TGTGCTAGTGCCCCGTGGGGCCGGGATGGAAACACCATATATTTT | CASAPWGRDGNTIYF
TRBD2 | TRBJ2-1 | NA | TRBV11-3 | TGTGCCAGCAGCCCCGGTGCGACTAGCGGTTACAATGAGCAGTTCTTC | CASSPGATSGYNEQFF
NA | TRBJ2-7 | NA | TRBV15 | TGTGCCACCAGCAGAGATCTGATATCCTACGAGCAGTACTTC | CATSRDLISYEQYF
NA | TRBJ1-5 | NA | TRBV28 | TGTGCCAGCAGTTCAACCTTGGACAAGCTAAGCAATCAGCCCCAGCATTTT | CASSSTLDKLSNQPQHF
NA | TRBJ1-1 | NA | TRBV5-8 | TGTGCCAGCAGCAGAACAGGCAACACTGAAGCTTTCTTT | CASSRTGNTEAFF
NA | TRBJ1-1 | NA | TRBV11-3 | TGTGCCAGCAGTACTACAGGCTCAATGGAAGCTTTCTTT | CASSTTGSMEAFF
NA | TRBJ1-5 | NA | TRBV29-1 | TGCAGCGTTGGTACGCAGCCCCAGCATTTT | CSVGTQPQHF
NA | TRBJ1-1 | NA | TRBV7-3 | TGTGCCAGCAGCTTATTGGGGGTGGACACTGAAGCTTTCTTT | CASSLLGVDTEAFF
NA | TRBJ1-4 | NA | TRBV28 | TGTGCCAGCAGTCCGATTGAAGGGGAAGGAGAAAAACTGTTTTTT | CASSPIEGEGEKLFF
NA | TRBJ1-2 | NA | TRBV3-1/TRBV3-2 | TGTGCCAGCAGCCCCTCGCCTACTAACTATGGCTACACCTTC | CASSPSPTNYGYTF
TRBD1 | TRBJ1-5 | NA | TRBV7-2 | TGTGCCAGCAGCTTAACGGACAGGGTCGGCCAGCCCCAGCATTTT | CASSLTDRVGQPQHF
NA | TRBJ2-7 | NA | TRBV28 | TGTGCCAGCAGACTAGCCGGGACAGCGCGATCCTACGAGCAGTACTTC | CASRLAGTARSYEQYF
NA | TRBJ1-5 | once | TRBV6-2/TRBV6-3 | TGTGCCAGCAGTTCCGTGGACAGAACCCCCAATCAGCCCCAGCATTTT | CASSSVDRTPNQPQHF
NA | TRBJ2-5 | NA | TRBV5-8 | TGTGCCAGCAGCTTGAACAACCAACAGACCCAGTACTTC | CASSLNNQQTQYF
NA | TRBJ1-1 | NA | TRBV10-1 | TGCGCCAGCAGTGAATTCAGGGGGAACACTGAAGCTTTCTTT | CASSEFRGNTEAFF
NA | TRBJ2-3 | NA | TRBV5-6 | TGTGCCAGCAGCTTGGATGTGCGGCAGTTAGATACGCAGTATTTT | CASSLDVRQLDTQYF
NA | TRBJ1-2 | NA | TRBV12-5 | TGTGCTAGTGGTTTGGGATCCTTCAGGGGCCATGGCTACACCTTC | CASGLGSFRGHGYTF
TRBD1 | TRBJ2-7 | NA | TRBV25-1 | TGTGCCAGCAGTGAATATCGGGACAGTACCGCGTACTTC | CASSEYRDSTAYF
NA | TRBJ2-3 | NA | TRBV2 | TGTGCCAGCAGCCAAGAGGACAGAGATACGCAGTATTTT | CASSQEDRDTQYF